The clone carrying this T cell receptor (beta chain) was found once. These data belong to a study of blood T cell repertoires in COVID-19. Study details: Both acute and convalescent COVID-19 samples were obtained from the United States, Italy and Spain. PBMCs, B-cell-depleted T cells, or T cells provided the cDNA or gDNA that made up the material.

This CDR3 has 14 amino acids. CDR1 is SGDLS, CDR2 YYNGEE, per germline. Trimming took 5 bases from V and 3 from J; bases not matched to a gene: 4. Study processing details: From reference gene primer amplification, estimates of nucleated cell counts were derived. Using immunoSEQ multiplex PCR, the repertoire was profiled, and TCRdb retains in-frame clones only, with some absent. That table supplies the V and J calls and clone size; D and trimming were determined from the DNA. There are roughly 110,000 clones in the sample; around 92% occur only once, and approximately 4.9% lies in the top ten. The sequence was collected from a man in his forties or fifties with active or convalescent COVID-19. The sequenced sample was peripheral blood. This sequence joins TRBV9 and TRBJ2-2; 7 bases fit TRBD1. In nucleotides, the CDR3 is TGTGCCAGCAGTTTAGGGGGCGACACCGGGGAGCTGTTTTTT. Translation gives CASSLGGDTGELFF.